Detailed here is one T cell receptor (beta chain). The target antigen is unknown. The protocol was immunoSEQ multiplex PCR, while the TCRdb copy is restricted to in-frame clones and leaves out a portion. In the table there are approximately 49,000 clones, 89% of which are singletons. The sample originates from a study of graft-versus-host responses after intestinal transplantation. In the study overall: Every recipient had anti-thymocyte globulin induction and approximately 3 years of tacrolimus plus steroids. Whole-study findings and limits: Recipient marrow showed GvH clones, some seen first in ileum or blood. Levels of circulating GvH clones at their peak were associated with early post-transplant HvG declines.

Germline V gene lookup returns CDR1 SGHRS and CDR2 YFSETQ. With 0 bases removed from V and 3 bases from J, the gap between germline ends came to 10 bases. The CDR3 runs to 15 residues. The origin of this receptor is a human donor who was the organ donor for an intestinal transplant. The sample consisted of unstimulated CD4+ T cells sorted from spleen or lymph node cells, taken before transplant. The chain has TRBV5-1 and TRBJ2-1; no clear D gene. Here the CDR3 reads CASSLGPGSYNEQFF. The CDR3 coding sequence is TGCGCCAGCAGCTTGGGACCGGGTAGCTACAATGAGCAGTTCTTC.